Included here is one T cell receptor beta chain sequence, with context. Its antigen is currently unknown. J gave up 6 bases and V 0 bases, and 12 bases lay outside the gene matches. CDR3 size: 18 residues. The germline V gene encodes CDR1 SGHRS and CDR2 YFSETQ. TCRdb's table, derived via immunoSEQ multiplex PCR, lists solely in-frame clones and lacks some. The repertoire holds around 20,000 clones, with approximately 95% as singletons. This entry comes from a study of graft-versus-host responses after intestinal transplantation. Study-wide context: Transplantation in recipients was multivisceral, liver-intestinal, or isolated intestinal. Induction with anti-thymocyte globulin, then tacrolimus and steroids for about 3 years, was given to all recipients. Whole-study findings and limits: Early declines in HvG clones that occurred post-transplant were associated with peak circulating GvH clone levels. Detection of GvH clones occurred in recipient marrow, and some had their first appearance in ileum or blood.

V is TRBV5-1 and J is TRBJ2-1; 10 bases are shared with TRBD2. This sequence originates from a human patient who received an intestinal transplant, so some T cells may come from the graft donor. The sample in question was PBMCs, obtained 23 days after intestinal transplant. The CDR3 loop is CASSLAGTSVIGSNEQFF. CDR3 sequence (DNA): TGCGCCAGCAGCTTGGCCGGGACTAGCGTTATTGGTTCCAATGAGCAGTTCTTC.